Presented here are 6 T cell receptor beta chains from one specimen sequenced in a study of CD8+ T cells in alopecia areata. Specified treatment: oral pan-JAK inhibitor, 5-10 mg twice daily. As the sequencing template, cDNA was produced by extracting RNA and reverse transcribing it. The table came from immunoSEQ multiplex PCR; TCRdb's copy has only in-frame clones and leaves some out. The table lists over 100,000 clones, around 50% of them singletons. Here the sequenced sample was CD8+ T cells sorted from blood, taken at week 24, from a patient treated with tofacitinib. These receptors all come from a human donor with alopecia areata.

The chain links TRBV29-1 to TRBJ2-5, with D hard to call. Per the germline V gene, CDR1 is SQVTM and CDR2 is ANQGSEA. Deletions cut 4 bases from V and 2 bases from J, with 11 bases between. This CDR3 region has 13 residues. Here the CDR3 reads CSVASTDQETQYF. As DNA, the CDR3 is TGCAGCGTTGCGTCGACGGATCAAGAGACCCAGTACTTC.

The chain has TRBV6-5 and TRBJ2-4; tentative D call: TRBD1 (6 bases). The CDR3 totals 12 residues. The germline CDR1 and CDR2 sequences are MNHEY and SVGAGI. Trimming took off 9 bases at V and 5 bases at J, with 11 bases between the two ends. CDR3 sequence (DNA): TGTGCCAGGGGCAGGGGCCAAAACATTCAGTACTTC. This encodes CARGRGQNIQYF.

This clone has just a few counts. V usage is TRBV7-2 and J usage is TRBJ2-3, with D perhaps matching TRBD1 (5 bases). V lost 4 bases and J lost 4, with 18 bases in between. The CDR3 is 16 amino acids. Germline values: CDR1 SGHTA, CDR2 FQGNSA. The CDR3 DNA reads TGTGCCAGCAGCTCCGTCCTTAGGGGCGGCCCAGATACGCAGTATTTT. It is translated as CASSSVLRGGPDTQYF.

This clone was counted a single time. CDR3 nucleotides: TGCAGCGTTGAACCACGGGGGGACAGGGGCAACTATGGCTACACCTTC. This codes for CSVEPRGDRGNYGYTF. The chain recombines TRBV29-1 with TRBJ1-2; 10 bases match TRBD1. Unmatched junction bases numbered 8, after V lost 2 bases and J lost 2 bases. The germline V gene encodes CDR1 SQVTM and CDR2 ANQGSEA. The CDR3 runs 16 residues.

V and J are TRBV19 and TRBJ2-7; D perhaps matches TRBD1 (7 bases). Trimming took 5 bases from V and 3 from J, leaving 17 bases between them. The germline CDR1 and CDR2 sequences are LNHDA and SQIVND (reference sequence). This CDR3 has 15 amino acids. The CDR3 nucleotides are TGTGCCAGTAGTGGAGGGACAGAGGGCCACTACGAGCAGTACTTC. Its protein product is CASSGGTEGHYEQYF.

V and J are TRBV6-6 and TRBJ2-7; TRBD2 aligns across 8 bases. CDR3 length: 16 amino acids. Germline CDR1 MNHNY, CDR2 SVGAGI (reference sequence). V was clipped by 0 bases and J by 2 bases; unmatched bases: 6. CDR3 amino acids: CASSYSGRGATYEQYF. For the CDR3, the DNA is TGTGCCAGCAGTTACTCGGGGCGGGGGGCCACCTACGAGCAGTACTTC.